This T cell receptor beta chain was identified during a study of T-cell memory formation after mild COVID-19. About the research overall: Largely donor-specific TCR clusters were found. Study-level results: The CD4+ clones that contracted clustered mainly within CM and EM, and the CD8+ clones concentrated in EMRA. Clones shrinking from day 15 to 85 showed even CD4/CD8 mixes; later expanders tilted CD4+.

This clonotype has just a few counts. Its specificity is unknown. TCRdb passed the 5' RACE reads through MiXCR, listing each CDR3 protein once. The sample consists of about 57,000 distinct CDR3 sequences, more than 9% of them appearing once. The CDR3 loop spans 14 amino acids. From germline, CDR1 is LNHDA and CDR2 SQIVND (reference sequence). Trimming stripped 7 bases from V and 7 bases from J, with 14 bases between. This chain connects TRBV19 to TRBJ1-6; the D is unclear. The sequence was obtained from a man aged 18 to 30 who had mild COVID-19 (a few samples of this study predate the infection). Cell type and time point are not known. The sequenced material came from PBMCs or a T cell subset sorted from them (not recorded which). As DNA, the CDR3 is TGTGCCAGTACGGTTAGTTCCACCAATTCACCCCTCCACTTT. Translation gives CASTVSSTNSPLHF.